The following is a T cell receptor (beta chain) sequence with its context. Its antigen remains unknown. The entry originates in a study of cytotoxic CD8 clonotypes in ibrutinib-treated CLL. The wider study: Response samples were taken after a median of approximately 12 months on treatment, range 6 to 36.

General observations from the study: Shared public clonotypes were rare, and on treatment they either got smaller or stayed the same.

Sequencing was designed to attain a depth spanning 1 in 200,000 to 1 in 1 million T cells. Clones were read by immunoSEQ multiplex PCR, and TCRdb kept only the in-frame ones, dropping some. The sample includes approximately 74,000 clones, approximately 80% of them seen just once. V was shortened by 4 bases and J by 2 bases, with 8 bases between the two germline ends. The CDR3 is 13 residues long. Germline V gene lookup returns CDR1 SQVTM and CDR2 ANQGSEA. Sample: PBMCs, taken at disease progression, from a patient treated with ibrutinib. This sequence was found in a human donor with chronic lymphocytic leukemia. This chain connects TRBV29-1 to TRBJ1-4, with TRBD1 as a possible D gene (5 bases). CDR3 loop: CSVGQFTNEKLFF. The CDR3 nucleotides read TGCAGCGTTGGACAGTTTACTAATGAAAAACTGTTTTTT.